This TCR beta chain is from a study of T cell responses to AZD1222 COVID-19 vaccine. Findings and caveats of the study: Across the whole spike, CD4 TCRs peaked at regions 160-218 and 743-854. Per reports, nearly half of all spike-specific TCRs target regions that are unmutated in variants. A mostly white British donor set with more females was recruited, and clonal diversity was possibly underestimated.

About this clone: Its specificity is not known.

V was trimmed by 1 base and J by 4 bases, leaving 8 bases between them. Germline V gene lookup returns CDR1 SGHTA and CDR2 FQGNSA. This CDR3 has 14 amino acids. The table came from immunoSEQ multiplex PCR; TCRdb's copy has only in-frame clones and leaves some out. This sample yields 90,000 to 100,000 clones, of which 70% to 85% are seen a single time; 14% belongs to the top ten. The analysis combined second doses at about 4 or about 12 weeks. The chain is built from TRBV7-2 and TRBJ1-5, with D possibly matching TRBD1 (5 bases). The clonotype comes from an adult who received the AZD1222 COVID-19 vaccine. The sequencing here drew on peripheral blood, taken 28 days after the second AZD1222 dose. The CDR3 sequence is CASSLGGTNQPQHF. DNA for the CDR3: TGTGCCAGCAGCTTAGGGGGGACGAATCAGCCCCAGCATTTT.